These 18 T cell receptor beta chains were all obtained from the same sample, sequenced in a study of T-cell reconstitution after alpha-beta-depleted transplantation in children. TCRbeta library preparation incorporated unique molecular identifiers. TCRdb itself ran the PCR reads through MiXCR, one entry per CDR3 protein. The table shows about 870,000 distinct CDR3 sequences, with around 17% occurring only once. The sample here was PBMCs, mostly from graft donor cells, taken 360 days after TCRalphabeta/CD19-depleted stem cell transplant. These receptor sequences come from a male patient younger than 18 who had a stem cell transplant for acute lymphoblastic leukemia, so the T cells may come from the graft donor.

There are many counts of this clonotype. V and J are TRBV5-4 and TRBJ1-1, with D perhaps matching TRBD1 (5 bases). The CDR3 sequence is 15 residues long. The V gene lost 4 bases and the J gene lost 8 bases, with 21 bases spanning the gap. The germline V gene encodes CDR1 SGHNT and CDR2 YYREEE (reference sequence). As DNA, the CDR3 is TGTGCCAGCAGCATATACGACCGGGACGCCCCCGAAGCTTTCTTT. The encoded protein is CASSIYDRDAPEAFF.

The CDR3, as DNA: TGCAGCGTTGTGAAGTTGGGTGAAGCTTTCTTT. This gives the protein CSVVKLGEAFF. The rearrangement links TRBV29-1 to TRBJ1-1, with no clear D. The CDR3 runs 11 residues. Trimming pared 4 bases from V and 7 bases from J, leaving 10 bases between. Per the germline V gene, CDR1 is SQVTM and CDR2 is ANQGSEA.

In its sample, this clonotype was seen a few times. The chain is built from TRBV7-3 and TRBJ2-1; 7 bases are shared with TRBD2. V shed 0 bases, J shed 7 bases, and the junction held 15 bases outside the gene matches. The CDR3 runs 18 residues. Germline loops: CDR1 SGHTA, CDR2 FQGTGA. CDR3 sequence (DNA): TGTGCCAGCAGCTTAACGTACGCGGGAGCAACCGGAATTAATGAGCAGTTCTTC. Translating gives CASSLTYAGATGINEQFF. Full variable domain (rest looked up from reference TRBV7-3 and TRBJ2-1): GAGVSQTPSNKVTEKGKYVELRCDPISGHTALYWYRQSLGQGPEFLIYFQGTGAADDSGLPNDRFFAVRPEGSVSTLKIQRTERGDSAVYLCASSLTYAGATGINEQFFGPGTRLTVL.

This clonotype was detected only once. As DNA, the CDR3 is TGTGCCAGCAGCTTAGCCCTGGGACAGGGCCACGAGCAGTACTTC. Translated, it gives CASSLALGQGHEQYF. This sequence joins TRBV7-9 and TRBJ2-7, with 9 bases that match TRBD1. The length of the CDR3 is 15 residues. Losses at the gene ends were 0 bases for V and 5 bases for J; bases not matched to a gene: 5. Germline V lookup: CDR1 SEHNR, CDR2 FQNEAQ (reference sequence).

In its sample, this clonotype was seen a few times. The rearrangement uses TRBV5-6 and TRBJ1-2, with 8 positions matching TRBD1. The CDR3 loop spans 13 amino acids. The J segment lost 6 bases and the V segment lost 1 base, leaving 2 bases of the junction unmatched. Germline CDR1 SGHDT, CDR2 YYEEEE. The CDR3 DNA sequence: TGTGCCAGCAGCTTGTCAGGGGGCCATGGCTACACCTTC. Amino acid sequence: CASSLSGGHGYTF.

This chain connects TRBV5-1 to TRBJ2-3; tentative D call: TRBD1 (6 bases). Germline CDR1 and CDR2: SGHRS and YFSETQ. V was cut by 6 bases and J by 2 bases, with 19 bases left in between. The CDR3 has 16 amino acids. In nucleotides, the CDR3 is TGCGCCAGCATTCCTGGACAGCGTCCATTCACAGATACGCAGTATTTT. This translates into CASIPGQRPFTDTQYF.

This clonotype has at least ten counts. The chain is built from TRBV29-1 and TRBJ2-3, with D possibly being TRBD1 (6 bases). The CDR3 totals 15 residues. V was pared by 2 bases and J by 2 bases, with 14 bases between. Germline lookup yields CDR1 SQVTM and CDR2 ANQGSEA. The CDR3 loop reads CSVELRDTFTDTQYF. The DNA for the CDR3 is TGCAGCGTTGAACTCCGGGACACCTTCACAGATACGCAGTATTTT.

This clonotype was counted only a few times. The rearrangement links TRBV4-1 to TRBJ2-5; D unclear. The CDR3 length is 14 residues. Between the trimmed V and J ends, which lost 3 bases and 5 bases, there was a span of 13 bases. CDR1 is MGHRA and CDR2 is YSYEKL in the germline V gene. CDR3 bases: TGCGCCAGCAGCCATCGGATCTTTCAGGAGACCCAGTACTTC. Amino acid sequence: CASSHRIFQETQYF.

The chain has TRBV7-9 and TRBJ1-2, with D perhaps TRBD1 (6 bases). The germline V and J ends were trimmed by 2 bases and 6 bases, with 13 bases remaining between them. Per germline, CDR1 SEHNR and CDR2 FQNEAQ (reference sequence). The CDR3 covers 14 residues. The CDR3 spells CASSLQRGAHGYTF. CDR3 bases: TGTGCCAGCAGCTTACAGCGGGGGGCGCATGGCTACACCTTC. Combining the CDR3 with reference TRBV7-9 and TRBJ1-2 gives the whole variable domain DTGVSQNPRHKITKRGQNVTFRCDPISEHNRLYWYRQTLGQGPEFLTYFQNEAQLEKSRLLSDRFSAERPKGSFSTLEIQRTEQGDSAMYLCASSLQRGAHGYTFGSGTRLTVV.

This clonotype has only a few counts. V is TRBV14 and J is TRBJ2-7, with TRBD2 matching 7 bases. The CDR3 has 16 residues. Trimming removed 2 bases from V and 2 bases from J; junction bases left unmatched: 9. Germline loops: CDR1 SGHDN, CDR2 FVKESK. CDR3 loop: CASSQRGGGRAYEQYF. In DNA form, the CDR3 reads TGTGCCAGCAGCCAACGCGGCGGGGGAAGGGCCTACGAGCAGTACTTC.

The chain carries TRBV2 and TRBJ2-6, with a tentative D call TRBD2 (6 bases). V lost 0 bases and J 0 bases, leaving 15 bases between the germline ends. The CDR3 has 19 amino acids. CDR1 and CDR2 from the germline V gene are SNHLY and FYNNEI. This CDR3 is CASSEAEGTGLSGANVLTF. The CDR3 nucleotides read TGTGCCAGCAGTGAAGCGGAAGGAACGGGACTCTCTGGGGCCAACGTCCTGACTTTC.

V usage is TRBV15 and J usage is TRBJ2-7; 10 positions agree with TRBD1. V shed 6 bases, J shed 6 bases, and the junction held 11 bases outside the gene matches. CDR3 size: 15 residues. Germline V gives CDR1 LNHNV, CDR2 YYDKDF (reference sequence). This CDR3 is CATRVGTGEVREQYF. DNA of the CDR3: TGTGCCACCAGGGTTGGGACAGGGGAAGTACGCGAGCAGTACTTC. Full variable domain (outside the CDR3, taken from reference TRBV15 and TRBJ2-7): DAMVIQNPRYQVTQFGKPVTLSCSQTLNHNVMYWYQQKSSQAPKLLFHYYDKDFNNEADTPDNFQSRRPNTSFCFLDIRSPGLGDTAMYLCATRVGTGEVREQYFGPGTRLTVT.

This clonotype came up a few times. This CDR3 is CSARFNWDTEAFF. The CDR3 coding sequence is TGCAGTGCTAGGTTCAACTGGGACACTGAAGCTTTCTTT. The V gene is TRBV20-1, the J gene TRBJ1-1; no definite D call. The CDR3 loop spans 13 amino acids. Trimming shortened V by 3 bases and J by 3 bases, and 11 bases separated the two germline ends. Germline assignment: CDR1 DFQATT and CDR2 SNEGSKA (reference sequence).

This clonotype has just a few counts. The genes are TRBV2 and TRBJ2-5; the match to TRBD2 covers 9 bases. CDR1 and CDR2 from the germline V gene are SNHLY and FYNNEI. This CDR3 comprises 15 residues. The trim removed 3 bases at V and 2 bases at J, leaving 4 bases unmatched. CDR3 sequence: CASSDETSGQETQYF. CDR3 DNA: TGTGCCAGCAGTGATGAGACTAGCGGACAAGAGACCCAGTACTTC.

This chain connects TRBV29-1 to TRBJ2-7, with 7 bases fitting TRBD2. Unmatched junction bases numbered 2, after V lost 2 bases and J lost 1 base. CDR3 length: 13 amino acids. The germline V gene encodes CDR1 SQVTM and CDR2 ANQGSEA. CDR3 bases: TGCAGCGTTGAAAAGCGGGAATCCTACGAGCAGTACTTC. It encodes CSVEKRESYEQYF.

The chain is built from TRBV6-2 or TRBV6-3 and TRBJ2-1, with TRBD2 matching 10 bases. The CDR3 loop spans 16 amino acids. Unmatched junction bases numbered 7, after V lost 5 bases and J lost 3 bases. Germline lookup yields CDR1 MNHEY and CDR2 SVGEGT. The CDR3 DNA reads as TGTGCCAGCAGTGAGCAGGGACTAGCGTTCTACAATGAGCAGTTCTTC. It codes for CASSEQGLAFYNEQFF.

J is TRBJ2-2 and V is TRBV5-1; 8 bases map to TRBD2. Germline CDR1 and CDR2: SGHRS and YFSETQ. The ends lost 3 bases at V and 6 bases at J; junction bases unmatched: 10. The CDR3 covers 16 residues. CDR3 DNA sequence: TGCGCCAGCAGCTCCCATAGCGGGAAGGGGCCCGGGGAGCTGTTTTTT. Translated, it gives CASSSHSGKGPGELFF.

J is TRBJ2-1 and V is TRBV12-3 or TRBV12-4; D not resolved. The CDR3 consists of 14 residues. V was pared by 2 bases and J by 4 bases, with 9 bases between. The CDR3 DNA sequence: TGTGCCAGCAGTTTATCACTCTCTTACAATGAGCAGTTCTTC. It translates to CASSLSLSYNEQFF.